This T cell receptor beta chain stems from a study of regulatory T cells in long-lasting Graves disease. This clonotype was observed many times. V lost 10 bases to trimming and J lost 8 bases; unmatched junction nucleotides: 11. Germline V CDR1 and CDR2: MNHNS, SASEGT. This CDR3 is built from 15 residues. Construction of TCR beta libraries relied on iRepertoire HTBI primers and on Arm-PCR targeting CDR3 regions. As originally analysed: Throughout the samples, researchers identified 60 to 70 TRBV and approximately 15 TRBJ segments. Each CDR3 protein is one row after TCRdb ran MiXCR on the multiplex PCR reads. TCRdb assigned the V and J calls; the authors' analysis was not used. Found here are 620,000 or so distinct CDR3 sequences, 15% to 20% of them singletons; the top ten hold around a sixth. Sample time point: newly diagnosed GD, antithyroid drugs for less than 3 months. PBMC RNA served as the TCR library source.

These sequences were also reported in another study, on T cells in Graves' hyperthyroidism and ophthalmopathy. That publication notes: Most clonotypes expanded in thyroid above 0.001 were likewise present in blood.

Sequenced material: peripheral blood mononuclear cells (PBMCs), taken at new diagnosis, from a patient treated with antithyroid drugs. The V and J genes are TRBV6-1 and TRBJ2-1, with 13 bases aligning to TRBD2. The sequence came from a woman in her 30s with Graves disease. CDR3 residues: CATRGGLAGVDEQFF. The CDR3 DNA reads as TGTGCCACCCGAGGAGGACTAGCGGGAGTGGATGAGCAGTTCTTC.